This T cell receptor beta chain originates from a study of T cell responses to AZD1222 COVID-19 vaccine. CDR1 is SNHLY, CDR2 FYNNEI, per germline. The CDR3 is 14 amino acids. Trimming pared 6 bases from V and 2 bases from J, leaving 11 bases between. Findings of the study overall: Elevations in Spike-specific TCR breadth and depth followed administration of two AZD1222 doses. The donor group comprised mostly white British people and more females; the analysis possibly underestimated clonal diversity.

Concerning this clone: As yet, its antigen is unknown.

TCRdb keeps only in-frame clones here, not all; method: immunoSEQ multiplex PCR. Of approximately 100,000 clones listed, about 85% are singletons. J is TRBJ1-5 and V is TRBV2, with D unclear. The source was peripheral blood, collected 28 days after the second AZD1222 dose. The sequence came from an adult who received the AZD1222 COVID-19 vaccine. The CDR3 sequence: CASRPLEGNQPQHF. The DNA of the CDR3 is TGTGCCAGCAGACCTTTAGAGGGCAATCAGCCCCAGCATTTT.